This T cell receptor beta chain emerged from a study of cytomegalovirus exposure and HLA in healthy donors. Study findings and constraints: Within an earlier analysis, most TCR beta V segments proved productive either about 87% or about 30% of the time.

Per germline, CDR1 MNHNS and CDR2 SASEGT. With V trimmed by 4 bases and J by 0 bases, 4 bases remained unmatched. The CDR3 is made up of 15 amino acids. 60 Vbeta and 13 Jbeta primers were used in PCR. Libraries were prepared by immunoSEQ multiplex PCR; TCRdb keeps only in-frame clonotypes and omits some of them. The sample comprises some 130,000 clones, 74% of which are singletons, and approximately 7.2% rests with the top ten. Regarding this clone: The antigen is not known.

The chain couples TRBV6-1 to TRBJ2-7, with 9 bases aligning to TRBD2. Sequenced material: PBMCs. This receptor was taken from a male donor in good health and CMV-seronegative. The CDR3 nucleotides are TGTGCCAGCAGTGGCCCTAGCGGGAACTCCTACGAGCAGTACTTC. It is translated as CASSGPSGNSYEQYF.